Presented here are 2 T cell receptor beta chains from one specimen sequenced in a study of T cell clonality in common variable immunodeficiency. Findings and caveats of the study: Common variable immunodeficiency TCR beta sequences reportedly had fewer deletions and N-nucleotide insertions.

Their specific antigens are unknown. Clones were sequenced by immunoSEQ multiplex PCR, and TCRdb holds only the in-frame ones, with some missing. The repertoire has 28,000 or so clones, none seen only once; the ten largest take about a quarter. The sample was peripheral blood mononuclear cells. These receptors all come from a human donor with common variable immunodeficiency.

In the case of this clone: The read comes to an end 3 residues before the CDR3 does, leaving the germline J gene to fill in the end. The V call is TRBV7-8, the J call TRBJ1-5; 8 positions agree with TRBD1. The junction had 8 bases not matched to a gene; V was cut back by 5 bases and J by 5 bases. Germline assignment: CDR1 SGHVS and CDR2 FQNEAQ. This CDR3 has 15 residues. The CDR3 bases that were read are TGTGCCAGCAGCGTACGACAGGGGTGGGATCAGCCC. Translation: CASSVRQGWDQP. The CDR3 reads in full as CASSVRQGWDQPQHF.

Comment on this clone: The CDR3 end lies 3 residues beyond the end of the read and is filled in from the germline J gene. V is TRBV7-9 and J is TRBJ2-7; a possible D gene is TRBD1 (6 bases). V was trimmed by 5 bases and J by 2 bases, leaving 16 bases between them. CDR3 length equals 15 residues. Per germline, CDR1 SEHNR and CDR2 FQNEAQ (reference sequence). The CDR3 bases that were read are TGTGCCAGCAGCCCGAGGACAGACGTCACCTACGAG. Translating it yields CASSPRTDVTYE. From start to end, the CDR3 is CASSPRTDVTYEQYF.